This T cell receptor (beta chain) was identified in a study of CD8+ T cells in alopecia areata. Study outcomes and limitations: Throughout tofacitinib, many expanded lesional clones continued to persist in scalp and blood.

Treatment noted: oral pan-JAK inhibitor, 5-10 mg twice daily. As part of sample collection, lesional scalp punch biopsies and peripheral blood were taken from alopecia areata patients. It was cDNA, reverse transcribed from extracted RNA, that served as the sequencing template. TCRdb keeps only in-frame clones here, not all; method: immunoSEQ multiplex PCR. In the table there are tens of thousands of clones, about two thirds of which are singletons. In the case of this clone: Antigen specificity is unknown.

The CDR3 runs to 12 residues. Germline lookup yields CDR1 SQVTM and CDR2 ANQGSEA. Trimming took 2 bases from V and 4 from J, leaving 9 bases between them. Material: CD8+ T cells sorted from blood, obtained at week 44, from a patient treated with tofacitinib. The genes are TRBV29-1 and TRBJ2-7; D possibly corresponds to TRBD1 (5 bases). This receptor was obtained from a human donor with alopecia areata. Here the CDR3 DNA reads TGCAGCGTTGAAACCAGGGAATACGAGCAGTACTTC. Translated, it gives CSVETREYEQYF.